These 13 T cell receptor beta chains originate from one sample sequenced in a study of vaccination and CD4 T cells after COVID-19. Treatment given: roughly ten-day PBMC culture with coronavirus spike peptide pools or control peptides (ViraFEST assay). Which antigens these TCRs recognize remains unknown. With the Oncomine TCR Beta short-read assay, DNA from cultured CD4+ T cells was sequenced. TCRdb called the PCR reads again in MiXCR, with one record for every CDR3 protein. The sample has about 14,000 distinct CDR3 sequences, roughly 31% seen once; the top ten hold roughly a fifth. Sequences were obtained from cultured CD4+ T cells from blood. All receptors derive from a human donor with COVID-19.

This clonotype turned up a few times. V usage is TRBV24-1 and J usage is TRBJ2-1; TRBD2 matches 10 bases. The CDR3 has 14 residues. Germline V gene sequence: CDR1 KGHDR, CDR2 SFDVKD. V lost 7 bases and J lost 9; bases outside the gene matches: 8. This CDR3 reads CATRSGGDSSEQFF. CDR3 DNA sequence: TGTGCCACCAGGAGCGGGGGGGACTCCAGTGAGCAGTTCTTC.

The chain has TRBV5-6 and TRBJ2-3; TRBD2 agrees at 7 bases. The CDR3 loop spans 15 amino acids. V shed 2 bases, J shed 4 bases, and the junction held 7 bases outside the gene matches. Germline V gene lookup returns CDR1 SGHDT and CDR2 YYEEEE. The CDR3, as DNA: TGTGCCAGCAGCTTCAACGGGGGGTGGGCAGATACGCAGTATTTT. As protein: CASSFNGGWADTQYF.

This clonotype was seen a handful of times. Here the CDR3 reads CAISDGGRDTQYF. The DNA for the CDR3 is TGTGCCATCAGTGACGGGGGGCGAGATACGCAGTATTTT. The chain links TRBV10-3 to TRBJ2-3, with a weak D call TRBD2 (7 bases). The germline V and J ends were trimmed by 3 bases and 5 bases, with 9 bases remaining between them. Germline V gives CDR1 ENHRY, CDR2 SYGVKD. The CDR3 totals 13 residues.

The V and J genes are TRBV2 and TRBJ2-3; 8 bases are shared with TRBD2. CDR3 length equals 15 residues. Trimming took 8 bases from V and 5 from J; bases not matched to a gene: 12. Per the germline V gene, CDR1 is SNHLY and CDR2 is FYNNEI. The DNA of the CDR3 is TGTGCCAGCGGTGGGAGCGGGGGTGGGCGAGATACGCAGTATTTT. Its translation is CASGGSGGGRDTQYF.

V gene TRBV11-3 combines with J gene TRBJ2-5; 14 nucleotides agree with TRBD2. The ends lost 4 bases at V and 3 bases at J; junction bases unmatched: 7. The CDR3 runs 17 residues. CDR1 and CDR2 (germline): SGHNT, YENEEA. CDR3: CASSSYSTSGGEETQYF. CDR3 sequence (DNA): TGTGCCAGCAGCTCATATTCGACTAGCGGGGGGGAAGAGACCCAGTACTTC.

The sample holds a few counts of this clonotype. The CDR3 loop reads CASSPQKISNQPQHF. The CDR3 bases are TGTGCCAGCAGTCCCCAGAAGATAAGCAATCAGCCCCAGCATTTT. The chain links TRBV12-3 or TRBV12-4 to TRBJ1-5; D remains unclear. The CDR3 loop spans 15 amino acids. Deletions cut 5 bases from V and 1 base from J, with 12 bases between.

This clonotype was seen a handful of times. CDR3 amino acids: CASSLGFGDSPLHF. DNA for the CDR3: TGTGCCAGCAGCTTAGGATTTGGGGACTCACCCCTCCACTTT. The chain employs TRBV7-3 and TRBJ1-6; perhaps TRBD1 as D (5 bases). The CDR3 has 14 amino acids. Per the germline V gene, CDR1 is SGHTA and CDR2 is FQGTGA. V shed 2 bases and J shed 10 bases, with 12 bases lying between them. The entire variable domain, with the rest obtained from reference TRBV7-3 and TRBJ1-6, is as follows: GAGVSQTPSNKVTEKGKYVELRCDPISGHTALYWYRQSLGQGPEFLIYFQGTGAADDSGLPNDRFFAVRPEGSVSTLKIQRTERGDSAVYLCASSLGFGDSPLHFGNGTRLTVT.

The gene calls are TRBV9 and TRBJ1-5; D call uncertain. V lost 3 bases and J lost 10, with 17 bases in between. The germline CDR1 and CDR2 sequences are SGDLS and YYNGEE. The length of the CDR3 is 14 residues. In DNA form, the CDR3 reads TGTGCCAGCAGCGCGACCGTGGGGTACAGCCCCCAGCATTTT. Translation: CASSATVGYSPQHF.

The chain couples TRBV19 to TRBJ1-1; D call uncertain. Germline V gene sequence: CDR1 LNHDA, CDR2 SQIVND (reference sequence). V gave up 7 bases and J gave up 6 bases, with 15 bases separating them. There are 13 residues in the CDR3. CDR3 DNA sequence: TGTGCCAGTACGCGGGAGTCAAGCTCTGAAGCTTTCTTT. Its translation: CASTRESSSEAFF.

The rearrangement joins TRBV11-2 to TRBJ2-5; TRBD2 is a possible D gene (6 bases). Per germline, CDR1 SGHAT and CDR2 FQNNGV. The CDR3 contains 15 residues. The V end lost 5 bases, the J end lost 2 bases, and 15 bases lay between the germline ends. CDR3 nucleotide sequence: TGTGCCAGCAGCCGTTCGGGGGTGGGGCAAGAGACCCAGTACTTC. Protein product: CASSRSGVGQETQYF.

The V gene is TRBV27, the J gene TRBJ2-3, with TRBD2 matching over 7 bases. V lost 2 bases, J lost 4 bases, and 6 bases stayed unmatched. This CDR3 region has 15 residues. Germline lookup yields CDR1 MNHEY and CDR2 SMNVEV (reference sequence). For the CDR3, the DNA is TGTGCCAGCAGTTTAGTGGGGGGGAGGGCAGATACGCAGTATTTT. Amino acid sequence: CASSLVGGRADTQYF.

This clonotype was picked up a small number of times. The genes are TRBV20-1 and TRBJ1-1; tentative D call: TRBD1 (5 bases). The V gene's germline CDR1 is DFQATT and CDR2 SNEGSKA (reference sequence). This CDR3 contains 12 residues. The germline V and J ends were trimmed by 3 bases and 6 bases, with 11 bases remaining between them. CDR3 sequence (DNA): TGCAGTGCTAGCGGGGGAGGTTCTGAAGCTTTCTTT. Translating it yields CSASGGGSEAFF.

The rearrangement uses TRBV7-2 and TRBJ2-6; D possibly corresponds to TRBD1 (5 bases). The length of the CDR3 is 18 residues. Deletions cut 4 bases from V and 0 bases from J, with 16 bases between. The germline V gene encodes CDR1 SGHTA and CDR2 FQGNSA. This chain's CDR3 is CASSSRPWQGSGANVLTF. DNA of the CDR3: TGTGCCAGCAGCTCTAGGCCCTGGCAGGGCTCTGGGGCCAACGTCCTGACTTTC.